One and the same sample provided the 19 T cell receptor beta chains below, sequenced in a study of cytomegalovirus exposure and HLA in healthy donors. Researchers ran the PCR with 60 Vbeta and 13 Jbeta primers. Some clones are missing from TCRdb's copy, which holds only in-frame ones; the method was immunoSEQ multiplex PCR. The sample holds around 70,000 clones, about 78% seen once. Sequencing input: PBMCs. Receptors originate from a woman aged 40-49 years in good health and CMV-seropositive.

This clone was recorded many times. V is TRBV30 and J is TRBJ1-3; D possibly corresponds to TRBD1 (5 bases). V was shortened by 5 bases and J by 0 bases, with 11 bases between the two germline ends. Looked up from germline, CDR1 is GTSNPN and CDR2 is SVGIG (reference sequence). The CDR3 has 14 residues. The CDR3 region is CAWERGSSGNTIYF. The CDR3 nucleotides read TGTGCCTGGGAAAGGGGATCCTCTGGAAACACCATATATTTT.

The CDR3 spells CASSRPVAGGSSYEQYF. The CDR3 nucleotides are TGCGCCAGCAGCCGACCGGTAGCGGGGGGAAGCTCCTACGAGCAGTACTTC. The chain is built from TRBV4-1 and TRBJ2-7, with 10 bases identical to TRBD2. The CDR3 sequence is 17 residues long. Germline loops: CDR1 MGHRA, CDR2 YSYEKL. V lost 4 bases to trimming and J lost 0 bases; unmatched junction nucleotides: 9.

The rearrangement joins TRBV6-5 to TRBJ1-1, with TRBD1 identical over 8 bases. Trimming at V came to 0 bases and at J to 5 bases, leaving 8 bases not matched to a gene. This CDR3 is 16 amino acids long. Per the germline V gene, CDR1 is MNHEY and CDR2 is SVGAGI. DNA for the CDR3: TGTGCCAGCAGTTACTCCGGACAGGGAGGAAGGACTGAAGCTTTCTTT. Its translation is CASSYSGQGGRTEAFF.

J is TRBJ1-3 and V is TRBV7-8; 8 bases map to TRBD1. V lost 7 bases to trimming and J lost 3 bases; unmatched junction nucleotides: 8. The CDR3 consists of 15 residues. Germline V gene sequence: CDR1 SGHVS, CDR2 FQNEAQ. Written as DNA, the CDR3 is TGTGCCAGCACCTCGGGACAGGAGGTTGGAAACACCATATATTTT. Its translation: CASTSGQEVGNTIYF.

This chain links TRBV12-5 with TRBJ2-5; TRBD1 matches at 11 bases. The CDR3 covers 16 residues. The V gene's germline CDR1 is LGHNT and CDR2 FRNRAP. The V segment lost 4 bases and the J segment 3 bases; nucleotides outside the gene matches: 7. The CDR3 bases are TGTGCTAGTGGTTCGGCCGGGACAGGGGGGAAAGAGACCCAGTACTTC. Translation gives CASGSAGTGGKETQYF.

This chain connects TRBV19 to TRBJ1-1; D call uncertain. CDR1 is LNHDA, CDR2 SQIVND, per germline (reference sequence). Deletions cut 3 bases from V and 3 bases from J, with 8 bases between. The CDR3 has 13 amino acids. DNA of the CDR3: TGTGCCAGTAGTATCTCTATTCACACTGAAGCTTTCTTT. It translates to CASSISIHTEAFF. The full variable domain, its missing parts supplied by reference TRBV19 and TRBJ1-1, is DGGITQSPKYLFRKEGQNVTLSCEQNLNHDAMYWYRQDPGQGLRLIYYSQIVNDFQKGDIAEGYSVSREKKESFPLTVTSAQKNPTAFYLCASSISIHTEAFFGQGTRLTVV.

By share, this clone counts as medium-sized. V is TRBV10-3 and J is TRBJ1-5; D is uncertain. This CDR3 comprises 15 residues. V was shortened by 11 bases and J by 0 bases, with 17 bases between the two germline ends. Per germline, CDR1 ENHRY and CDR2 SYGVKD. DNA of the CDR3: TGTGCCCCATCAGGAACCATACATAGCAATCAGCCCCAGCATTTT. Protein sequence: CAPSGTIHSNQPQHF.

V and J are TRBV7-2 and TRBJ1-5; no definite D call. Germline V gene lookup returns CDR1 SGHTA and CDR2 FQGNSA. The CDR3 is 14 residues long. V was cut by 0 bases and J by 6 bases, with 9 bases left in between. The DNA of the CDR3 is TGTGCCAGCAGCTTAGCCGGGAGGGCTCAGCCCCAGCATTTT. This sequence encodes CASSLAGRAQPQHF.

The CDR3 protein is CASSLENNEQFF. CDR3 nucleotide sequence: TGCGCCAGCAGTCTGGAGAACAATGAGCAGTTCTTC. The chain employs TRBV10-2 and TRBJ2-1, with D unresolved. Trimming took 5 bases from V and 5 from J, leaving 7 bases between them. The germline gives CDR1 WSHSY, CDR2 SAAADI. This CDR3 has 12 residues.

V usage is TRBV2 and J usage is TRBJ1-2; D possibly corresponds to TRBD1 (5 bases). Germline V gene lookup returns CDR1 SNHLY and CDR2 FYNNEI. Deletions cut 8 bases from V and 4 bases from J, with 17 bases between. The CDR3 totals 14 residues. The CDR3 sequence: CASGGEGNLYGYTF. The CDR3 bases are TGTGCCAGCGGGGGGGAAGGGAACCTCTATGGCTACACCTTC. Combining the CDR3 with reference TRBV2 and TRBJ1-2 gives the whole variable domain EPEVTQTPSHQVTQMGQEVILRCVPISNHLYFYWYRQILGQKVEFLVSFYNNEISEKSEIFDDQFSVERPDGSNFTLKIRSTKLEDSAMYFCASGGEGNLYGYTFGSGTRLTVV.

This clone was seen a single time. The rearrangement uses TRBV5-6 and TRBJ1-2; D is uncertain. CDR1 and CDR2 from the germline V gene are SGHDT and YYEEEE. V was clipped by 8 bases and J by 7 bases, with 12 bases between them. The CDR3 has 11 amino acids. The chain's CDR3 is CARNEVSGYTF. The CDR3 DNA reads TGTGCCAGAAATGAGGTGAGTGGCTACACCTTC. The variable domain in full, completed from reference TRBV5-6 and TRBJ1-2, reads DAGVTQSPTHLIKTRGQQVTLRCSPKSGHDTVSWYQQALGQGPQFIFQYYEEEERQRGNFPDRFSGHQFPNYSSELNVNALLLGDSALYLCARNEVSGYTFGSGTRLTVV.

This clone has more than one count but fewer than ten. The V gene is TRBV18, the J gene TRBJ2-3, with TRBD1 identical over 9 bases. V was clipped by 3 bases and J by 4 bases; unmatched bases: 5. Germline V lookup: CDR1 KGHSH, CDR2 LQKENI. CDR3 size: 15 residues. The CDR3 DNA reads TGTGCCAGCTCACCGCCGGGACAGGGTTCAGATACGCAGTATTTT. Translated, it gives CASSPPGQGSDTQYF.

The chain employs TRBV4-1 and TRBJ2-1, with 10 positions matching TRBD2. The length of the CDR3 is 16 residues. Trimming cost V 3 bases and J 8 bases; bases outside gene matches: 10. Germline CDR1 is MGHRA and CDR2 is YSYEKL. The CDR3 DNA is TGCGCCAGCAGCCACGGAGGAGCGGGGGGGCGCGATGAGCAGTTCTTC. Translated: CASSHGGAGGRDEQFF.

There are a few counts of this clone. CDR3 bases: TGTGCCATCACCAATGGACAGGGTGACGGAAAACTGTTTTTT. It is translated as CAITNGQGDGKLFF. This rearrangement joins TRBV10-3 to TRBJ1-4, with 8 bases fitting TRBD1. Germline V lookup: CDR1 ENHRY, CDR2 SYGVKD. V lost 7 bases to trimming and J lost 10 bases; unmatched junction nucleotides: 11. This CDR3 region has 14 residues.

The rearrangement joins TRBV30 to TRBJ2-5; 8 bases fit TRBD1. The germline V gene has CDR1 GTSNPN and CDR2 SVGIG (reference sequence). The CDR3 contains 14 residues. Trimming took 3 bases from V and 4 from J; bases not matched to a gene: 7. This CDR3 reads CAWSQGTGLETQYF. As DNA, the CDR3 is TGTGCCTGGAGCCAGGGGACAGGACTAGAGACCCAGTACTTC.

V and J are TRBV6-5 and TRBJ2-7, with 10 bases matching TRBD1. After removal of 6 bases from V and 6 bases from J, the junction contained 8 bases not matched to a gene. Looked up from germline, CDR1 is MNHEY and CDR2 is SVGAGI. The CDR3 runs to 14 residues. The CDR3 protein is CASRSGTGVREQYF. The DNA of the CDR3 is TGTGCCAGCAGGTCCGGGACAGGGGTACGCGAGCAGTACTTC.

This clone was seen more than once but under ten times. The J gene is TRBJ1-2, the V gene TRBV5-1; D perhaps matches TRBD1 (6 bases). This CDR3 is built from 13 residues. Trimming took 2 bases from V and 3 from J, leaving 8 bases between them. Germline-derived CDR1 and CDR2 are SGHRS and YFSETQ. The CDR3 is CASSFAGDYGYTF. DNA of the CDR3: TGCGCCAGCAGCTTTGCAGGGGACTATGGCTACACCTTC.

This clone has more than one count but fewer than ten. This chain links TRBV13 with TRBJ2-5; 7 positions agree with TRBD1. The CDR3 runs 14 residues. The trim removed 4 bases at V and 4 bases at J, leaving 6 bases unmatched. CDR1 is PRHDT and CDR2 is FYEKMQ in the germline V gene (reference sequence). This CDR3 is CASSSKTGLETQYF. DNA of the CDR3: TGTGCCAGCAGCTCGAAGACAGGGTTAGAGACCCAGTACTTC.

The chain couples TRBV28 to TRBJ2-2; tentative D call: TRBD1 (6 bases). The V end lost 8 bases, the J end lost 3 bases, and 10 bases lay between the germline ends. Germline V gene lookup returns CDR1 MDHEN and CDR2 SYDVKM. The CDR3 runs to 13 residues. The CDR3 nucleotides are TGTGCCAGCCTATACAGGGACACCGGGGAGCTGTTTTTT. Its translation is CASLYRDTGELFF.